In its sample, the clone carrying this TCR beta chain was seen many times. Antigen: not known. V trimming: 4 bases; J trimming: 4 bases; junction bases outside the gene matches: 13. This CDR3 region has 18 residues. In germline, CDR1 is LGHNA, CDR2 YSLEER. The data are from a study of T-cell reconstitution after alpha-beta-depleted transplantation in children. Study-level points and caveats: A year had passed since transplant, and T-cell counts and diversity by then came mostly from newly produced T cells. Expanded graft clones numbering several hundred reportedly gave rise to alpha-beta T cells about two months after transplant. Surviving recipient T cells and thymic progenitors produced the high day-60 TCRbeta diversity seen in some patients.

Unique molecular identifiers were incorporated into the prepared TCRbeta library. Each CDR3 protein gets one entry after TCRdb re-called the PCR reads with MiXCR. The table shows around 250,000 distinct CDR3 sequences, with approximately 8% occurring only once. The material was PBMCs, mostly from graft donor cells, obtained 180 days after TCRalphabeta/CD19-depleted stem cell transplant. This chain joins TRBV4-3 and TRBJ2-3, with 11 bases matching TRBD1. This sequence was found in a male patient aged 10 to 17 who had a stem cell transplant for acute lymphoblastic leukemia, so the T cells may come from the graft donor. The CDR3 region is CASSLSMRGQGGSDTQYF. DNA of the CDR3: TGCGCCAGCAGCCTGTCAATGAGGGGACAGGGGGGCTCAGATACGCAGTATTTT.